The 32 T cell receptor delta chains below were found in one sample sequenced in a study of γδ T cells in repeated Plasmodium falciparum infection listed by TCRdb under 2021. The receptor library was made with multiplex PCR. The reads were generated on an Illumina MiSeq. With CATT, TCRdb called clones again from the public reads; duplicate DNA rows were later joined. A total of 90,000 or so delta-chain clones appear in this sample, 0.75% to 1% of them only once. In total, the top ten clones hold 7.5% to 10% of the sample. For bulk TCR repertoire analysis, Vgamma9/Vdelta2+ and Vdelta2-negative gammadelta T cell populations were flow-sorted out of peripheral blood mononuclear cells. The sequenced sample consisted of gamma-delta T cells from blood. The receptors here all came from a pool of human donors (malaria-infected and uninfected, not separated).

This clone was counted only a few times. A read error likely explains why the TCRdb protein, taken from a much larger clone, differs from this DNA's translation at residue 5; the protein shown is translated from the DNA. V gene TRDV1 combines with J gene TRDJ1, with TRDD3 matching over 9 bases. No J gene was available from TCRdb, and it was assigned here by a germline match of the DNA. CDR3 length: 16 amino acids. V shed 4 bases and J 2 bases; nucleotides not matched to a gene: 8. Per germline, CDR1 TSWWSYY and CDR2 QGS. The CDR3 DNA is TGTGCTCTTGGGGGACTTACCGGGGATACGACCGATAAACTCATCTTT. Translation: CALGGLTGDTTDKLIF.

About this clone: Translating this DNA gives a protein that differs at residue 5 from the TCRdb one, which belongs to a much larger clone; a read error is likely, and the protein shown is this translation. J is TRDJ1 and V is TRDV1; 11 bases line up with TRDD3. This CDR3 comprises 23 residues. V lost 4 bases and J lost 5; bases outside the gene matches: 30. Germline V CDR1 and CDR2: TSWWSYY, QGS. The CDR3 DNA sequence: TGTGCTCTTGGGGGACCTGGGCTATCTTTCTCGAACTGGGGGATATGGAGGCAAGATAAACTCATCTTT. Its protein product is CALGGPGLSFSNWGIWRQDKLIF.

This clone has more than one count but fewer than ten. A far larger clone is only one base removed, so a read error is likely. Other nucleotide sequences from this sample produce the same CDR3. The gene calls are TRDV2 and TRDJ1; 12 bases line up with TRDD3. No J segment appears in TCRdb, so it was assigned here by matching the sequence to germline. Germline values: CDR1 GEAIGNYY, CDR2 EKD. This CDR3 region has 18 residues. CDR3 residues: CACDPLLGDTPYTDKLIF. The CDR3 DNA is TGTGCCTGTGACCCATTACTGGGGGATACCCCGTACACTGATAAACTCATCTTT.

This clone has more than one count but fewer than ten. TCRdb's entry gives the protein of a much larger clone, which mismatches this DNA's translation at residue 5, likely from a read error; the protein reported here is translated from the DNA. The V gene is TRDV2, the J gene TRDJ1, with TRDD3 as a possible D gene (6 bases). Germline matching of the DNA provided the J gene here, since TCRdb leaves it blank. This CDR3 spans 19 amino acids. CDR1 is GEAIGNYY, CDR2 EKD, per germline. Trimming took off 3 bases at V and 0 bases at J, with 25 bases between the two ends. The CDR3 is CACDAEALNWDPYTDKLIF. Here the CDR3 DNA reads TGTGCCTGTGACGCCGAAGCGTTGAACTGGGACCCGTACACCGATAAACTCATCTTT.

Details on this clone: A far larger clone differs by one base, so this is likely a read error. In the same sample, other DNA sequences code for this CDR3. The CDR3 loop is CACDSDSSGGPVYTDKLIF. Here the CDR3 DNA reads TGTGCCTGTGACTCTGACTCTTCCGGGGGACCGGTGTACACCGATAAACTCATCTTT. The chain combines TRDV2 with TRDJ1; D possibly corresponds to TRDD3 (6 bases). CDR3 size: 19 residues. Trimming took off 3 bases at V and 0 bases at J, with 25 bases between the two ends. Per germline, CDR1 GEAIGNYY and CDR2 EKD.

Worth noting for this clone: For this DNA, TCRdb reports the protein of a much larger clone, which diverges at residue 7, most likely from a read error; the protein presented here is translated directly from the DNA. The rearrangement uses TRDV1 and TRDJ1; 7 nucleotides line up with TRDD3. The J gene was missing in TCRdb and was found by matching the end of the DNA to germline. CDR1 and CDR2 (germline): TSWWSYY, QGS. This CDR3 is 17 amino acids long. Unmatched junction bases numbered 22, after V lost 6 bases and J lost 9 bases. The CDR3 DNA sequence: TGTGCTCTTGGAATACGAGCTGACTGGGGCCAACCCCTAGAACTCATCTTT. It translates to CALGIRADWGQPLELIF.

Remarks on this clone: TCRdb lists the protein of a much larger clone for this DNA, which differs at residue 8, so this is likely a read error; the protein given here is translated from the DNA itself. The chain uses TRDV1 and TRDJ4; the D gene is possibly TRDD3 (6 bases). The J gene, missing from TCRdb, was assigned here through DNA to germline matching. There are 18 residues in the CDR3. In germline, CDR1 is TSWWSYY, CDR2 QGS. V shed 0 bases and J shed 0 bases, with 20 bases lying between them. The CDR3 protein is CALGELARLRGRTRPLIF. The CDR3 coding sequence is TGTGCTCTTGGGGAACTGGCCCGATTACGGGGGAGGACCAGACCCCTGATCTTT.

With respect to this clone: An end of the junction differs from the germline gene, which may be a read error. This sequence joins TRDV1 and TRDJ1; 11 nucleotides line up with TRDD3. Matching the DNA to germline supplied the J gene, which TCRdb does not give. Germline CDR1 and CDR2: TSWWSYY and QGS. The CDR3 length is 24 residues. The CDR3 coding sequence is TGCTCTGGGGATTTGTCCACCCCATTCCCTGAGGGATTGTACTGGGGGATAACGTCCGATAAACTCATCTTT. Translated: CSGDLSTPFPEGLYWGITSDKLIF.

For this clone: It is likely a read error: a sequence one base away is far more abundant. The identical CDR3 is also encoded by other nucleotide sequences in the sample. The chain recombines TRDV2 with TRDJ1, with D possibly being TRDD3 (6 bases). The J gene, absent from TCRdb, was called here by matching the DNA to germline. CDR1 and CDR2 (germline): GEAIGNYY, EKD. The V end lost 3 bases, the J end lost 2 bases, and 18 bases lay between the germline ends. This CDR3 contains 16 residues. The CDR3 DNA reads as TGTGCCTGTGACTCCGTACTGGGAGGAGGAACCGATAAACTCATCTTT. This codes for CACDSVLGGGTDKLIF.

This clone was picked up many times. The protein held in TCRdb is that of a much larger clone and does not match this DNA's translation at residue 13, likely because of a read error; the protein shown is translated from the DNA. The V gene is TRDV2, but the J gene lacks a call; the table's D call, TRDD3, was not checked against the DNA. The CDR3 covers 15 residues. Germline V lookup: CDR1 GEAIGNYY, CDR2 EKD. DNA of the CDR3: TGTGCCTGTGACAGGGTGGGGGATTTATCCGATAAACCCATCTTT. Protein product: CACDRVGDLSDKPIF.

As concerns this clone: Given a far larger clone just one base away, this is likely a sequencing read error. The J gene has no call, while the V gene is TRDV1; the table's D call of TRDD3 was not tested on the DNA. The germline gives CDR1 TSWWSYY, CDR2 QGS. This CDR3 comprises 21 residues. The CDR3 reads CALGGFLAGTGGYYHTDKPIF. Written as DNA, the CDR3 is TGTGCTCTTGGGGGTTTCCTCGCCGGTACTGGGGGATACTACCACACCGATAAACCCATCTTT.

Turning to this clone: A far larger clone lies a single base away; this is likely a read error. Other DNA sequences in the same sample also yield this CDR3. No J gene call was made, and the V gene is TRDV1; TRDD3, as called in the table, went unchecked against the DNA. The CDR3 has 20 residues. CDR1 is TSWWSYY and CDR2 is QGS in the germline V gene. The CDR3 here is CALGEPQYTPSYWGIQKLIF. CDR3 nucleotide sequence: TGTGCTCTTGGGGAACCCCAGTATACGCCCTCCTACTGGGGGATACAAAAGCTCATCTTT.

Only a few counts were recorded for this clone. Translating this DNA gives a protein that differs at residue 17 from the TCRdb one, which belongs to a much larger clone; a read error is likely, and the protein shown is this translation. This chain's CDR3 is CACDTITPTGSTGGHNADKLIF. The CDR3 nucleotides read TGTGCCTGTGACACCATCACCCCTACAGGCTCTACTGGGGGACACAACGCCGATAAACTCATCTTT. V gene TRDV2 combines with J gene TRDJ1; 9 bases map to TRDD3. TCRdb leaves out the J gene; it was filled in here by matching the DNA to germline. V shed 0 bases, J shed 3 bases, and the junction held 25 bases outside the gene matches. The germline V gene has CDR1 GEAIGNYY and CDR2 EKD. This CDR3 contains 22 residues.

This clone was seen a few times. The likely explanation is a read error, given a far larger clone one base away. Other DNA sequences in the same sample also yield this CDR3. The gene calls are TRDV1 and TRDJ3; TRDD3 matches at 10 bases. J gave up 0 bases and V 3 bases, and 23 bases lay outside the gene matches. The CDR3 length is 25 residues. The V gene's germline CDR1 is TSWWSYY and CDR2 QGS. The CDR3 DNA reads TGTGCTCTTGGGGAGCTAGGGACTTTACTATCACTGGGGGATCGTAGCTCCTGGGACACCCGACAGATGTTTTTC. It is translated as CALGELGTLLSLGDRSSWDTRQMFF.

This clone occurred a few times. TCRdb lists the protein of a much larger clone for this DNA, which differs at residue 4, so this is likely a read error; the protein given here is translated from the DNA itself. The rearrangement joins TRDV2 to TRDJ1, with D perhaps matching TRDD3 (6 bases). The J gene, absent from TCRdb, was called here by matching the DNA to germline. The ends were cut back, 5 bases at V and 0 bases at J, with 24 bases in the middle. The CDR3 has 18 amino acids. Germline CDR1 reads GEAIGNYY; CDR2 reads EKD. CDR3 in amino acids: CACGSPRMGGRYTDKLIF. The CDR3 DNA reads TGTGCCTGTGGCAGTCCGAGAATGGGGGGCAGGTACACCGATAAACTCATCTTT.

This clone was seen more than once but under ten times. A far bigger clonotype differs at one base, so this is likely a read error. The same CDR3 also results from other DNA sequences found in this sample. The J gene is TRDJ1, the V gene TRDV1, with 8 positions matching TRDD3. The J gene is absent in TCRdb and was assigned here via DNA matching to germline. The CDR3 has 22 residues. V lost 3 bases, J lost 7 bases, and 31 bases stayed unmatched. Per the germline V gene, CDR1 is TSWWSYY and CDR2 is QGS. The CDR3 bases are TGTGCTCTTGGGGAGCCACCCCCCGGCCCGTCCCCAAGCTGGGGGACAGGTGGTAAACTCATCTTT. Protein sequence: CALGEPPPGPSPSWGTGGKLIF.

This clone was seen repeatedly, ten times or more. This sequence is one base from a far larger clone and is likely a read error. Other DNA sequences from this sample encode an identical CDR3 as well. The chain carries TRAV36/DV7 and TRDJ1; 9 nucleotides align to TRDD3. The CDR3 has 14 residues. Germline V gene data show CDR1 as VTNFRS and CDR2 as LTSSGIE (reference sequence). The CDR3 loop is CAPYWGKYTDKLIF. In nucleotides, the CDR3 is TGTGCCCCCTACTGGGGGAAGTACACCGATAAACTCATCTTT.

Worth noting for this clone: A far larger clone is one base from this, pointing to a likely read error. This same CDR3 is encoded by further DNA sequences in the sample. This sequence joins TRDV2 and TRDJ1; 8 positions match TRDD3. Here the J gene was assigned by germline matching of the DNA, as TCRdb has none. The CDR3 covers 16 residues. Germline assignment: CDR1 GEAIGNYY and CDR2 EKD. The V gene end was trimmed by 3 bases and the J gene end by 3 bases; junction bases not matched to a gene: 11. The CDR3 DNA reads as TGTGCCTGTGACGAGTCCACTGGGGGCTCACCCGATAAACTCATCTTT. It translates to CACDESTGGSPDKLIF.

Remarks on this clone: Only one base separates this from a far larger clonotype, so it likely reflects a read error. Other DNA sequences in the same sample also yield this CDR3. CDR3 bases: TGTGCTTGTGACACCGTCTGGGAATCCGATAAACTCATCTTT. Residues: CACDTVWESDKLIF. This chain uses TRDV2 with TRDJ1; TRDD3 is a possible D gene (5 bases). Germline matching of the DNA provided the J gene here, since TCRdb leaves it blank. Germline CDR1 GEAIGNYY, CDR2 EKD. The CDR3 totals 14 residues.

Of note for this clone: A far more abundant clone sits one base away, making this likely a read error. Different DNA sequences within this sample yield the same CDR3. The CDR3 here is CACDLLGGPLEYTDKLIF. The CDR3 DNA sequence: TGTGCCTGTGACTTACTTGGGGGTCCTTTGGAGTACACCGATAAACTCATCTTT. This chain joins TRDV2 and TRDJ1; D might be TRDD3 (6 bases). The J gene, left out of TCRdb, was set here by checking the DNA against germline. Germline lookup yields CDR1 GEAIGNYY and CDR2 EKD. This CDR3 is 18 amino acids long. The V and J ends lost 3 bases and 0 bases respectively, with 22 bases between them.

This clone was picked up a small number of times. A far larger clone is only one base removed, so a read error is likely. The same CDR3 also results from other DNA sequences found in this sample. The chain carries TRDV1 and TRDJ1; no reliable D call. This CDR3 region has 19 residues. Trimming cost V 10 bases and J 2 bases, with 32 bases left between them. Germline loops: CDR1 TSWWSYY, CDR2 QGS. The CDR3 spells CAPQGPFPPSYEATDKLIF. The DNA for the CDR3 is TGTGCTCCGCAGGGCCCTTTCCCTCCATCGTACGAGGCTACCGATAAACTCATCTTT.

Only a few counts were recorded for this clone. A read error likely explains why the TCRdb protein, taken from a much larger clone, differs from this DNA's translation at residue 8; the protein shown is translated from the DNA. This chain joins TRDV1 and TRDJ1, with a tentative D call TRDD3 (5 bases). There are 21 residues in the CDR3. Germline-derived CDR1 and CDR2 are TSWWSYY and QGS. V lost 0 bases to trimming and J lost 0 bases, with 26 bases between them. The CDR3 DNA reads TGTGCTCTTGGGGAACTAGCGGCGGCGGGATCCTCAAGGTGGTACACCGATAAACTCATCTTT. Protein sequence: CALGELAAAGSSRWYTDKLIF.

This clone was seen only a few times. The mismatch at residue 9 between this DNA's translation and the TCRdb protein of a much larger clone likely reflects a read error; the protein shown is translated from the DNA. V gene TRDV2 combines with J gene TRDJ1; no clear D. No J gene was available from TCRdb, and it was assigned here by a germline match of the DNA. This CDR3 spans 14 amino acids. The germline CDR1 and CDR2 sequences are GEAIGNYY and EKD. Trimming removed 0 bases from V and 3 bases from J, with 10 bases in between. The CDR3 sequence is CACDTLSYADKLIF. The CDR3 DNA sequence: TGTGCCTGTGACACCCTTAGTTACGCCGATAAACTCATCTTT.

The table lists this clone with many counts. TCRdb shows a much larger clone's protein in place of this DNA's translation, and the two differ at residue 13, likely through a read error; the protein shown is translated from the DNA. The chain couples TRDV1 to TRDJ1; a possible D gene is TRDD3 (5 bases). The CDR3 is made up of 16 amino acids. Germline CDR1 and CDR2: TSWWSYY and QGS. CDR3: CALGELPGGYTDRLIF. CDR3 nucleotides: TGTGCTCTTGGGGAACTCCCCGGGGGTTACACCGATAGACTCATCTTT.

The sample holds a few counts of this clone. This DNA's translation differs at residue 9 from TCRdb's protein, which comes from a much larger clone; a read error is likely, and the protein shown is translated from the DNA. The rearrangement uses TRDV1 and TRDJ1; TRDD3 is a possible D gene (5 bases). The V and J ends lost 2 bases and 3 bases respectively, with 25 bases between them. This CDR3 comprises 19 residues. Germline CDR1 TSWWSYY, CDR2 QGS. DNA of the CDR3: TGTGCTCTTGGGGAAGGACGACAAACGACGAAAGGGGAGTCCGATAAACTCATCTTT. It is translated as CALGEGRQTTKGESDKLIF.

This clone was picked up a small number of times. A far larger clone is off by one base, so a read error is likely. Other DNA sequences from this sample encode an identical CDR3 as well. The V and J genes are TRDV2 and TRDJ1; no firm D call. TCRdb lists no J gene, so it was determined here by aligning the DNA to germline. Trimming removed 4 bases from V and 1 base from J, with 15 bases in between. The CDR3 loop spans 15 amino acids. Germline V lookup: CDR1 GEAIGNYY, CDR2 EKD. CDR3 loop: CACETGSKGTDKLIF. The CDR3 nucleotides read TGTGCCTGTGAGACGGGCTCGAAGGGCACCGATAAACTCATCTTT.

About this clone: The likely explanation is a read error, given a far larger clone one base away. The V gene is listed as TRDV2; no J gene was called; TRDD3, as called in the table, went unchecked against the DNA. The CDR3 has 21 residues. Looked up from germline, CDR1 is GEAIGNYY and CDR2 is EKD. CDR3 residues: CACAHTPHLVLGDTSTDKLIF. The CDR3 region has the DNA TGTGCCTGTGCCCACACCCCCCACCTCGTACTGGGGGATACATCCACCGATAAACTCATCTTC.

In its sample, this clone was seen many times. TCRdb attributes to this sequence the protein of a much larger clone, which differs from the DNA translation at residue 4; a read error is likely, and the protein displayed is translated from the DNA. The chain recombines TRDV2 with TRDJ1, with D perhaps matching TRDD3 (6 bases). TCRdb lists no J gene, so it was determined here by aligning the DNA to germline. The CDR3 totals 15 residues. Germline assignment: CDR1 GEAIGNYY and CDR2 EKD. The CDR3 protein is CACGTVGGYTDKLIF. The CDR3 bases are TGTGCCTGTGGCACCGTGGGGGGTTACACCGATAAACTCATCTTT.

There are many counts of this clone. The protein given by TCRdb reflects a much larger clone and differs at residue 6 from this DNA's translation, likely from a read error; the protein shown is the DNA's translation. The rearrangement joins TRDV2 to TRDJ1; no clear D. TCRdb does not report a J gene; here it was assigned by matching the DNA to germline references. The V and J ends lost 3 bases and 0 bases respectively, with 10 bases between them. Germline values: CDR1 GEAIGNYY, CDR2 EKD. CDR3 length equals 14 residues. CDR3 DNA sequence: TGTGCCTGTGACTCCTCACTTAACACCGATAAACTCATCTTT. It translates to CACDSSLNTDKLIF.

Note on this clone: With only one base between it and a far larger clone, this is likely a read error. Other nucleotide sequences in the sample specify the same CDR3. The gene calls are TRDV2 and TRDJ1; tentatively, D is TRDD3 (7 bases). Germline V gene lookup returns CDR1 GEAIGNYY and CDR2 EKD. The CDR3 spans 19 residues. V gave up 3 bases and J gave up 8 bases, with 33 bases separating them. The CDR3 nucleotides read TGTGCCTGTGACCCCCTGGGGGGGGCGCCTTCCGAGGTGGACAGCAAACTCATCTTT. Encoded protein: CACDPLGGAPSEVDSKLIF.

Notes on this clone: TCRdb's protein for this DNA is that of a much larger clone and differs from the translation at residue 10, likely a read error; the protein shown is the DNA translation. This chain uses TRDV1 with TRDJ1; no clear D gene. No J segment appears in TCRdb, so it was assigned here by matching the sequence to germline. The V and J ends lost 1 base and 0 bases respectively, with 27 bases between them. Germline CDR1 and CDR2: TSWWSYY and QGS. This CDR3 region has 21 residues. The CDR3 loop reads CALGEPPLHARGTLYTDKLIF. The CDR3 nucleotides are TGTGCTCTTGGGGAACCCCCTTTACACGCACGGGGTACATTATACACCGATAAACTCATCTTT.

This clone was counted only a few times. With only one base between it and a far larger clone, this is likely a read error. Other DNA sequences in the same sample also yield this CDR3. The DNA of the CDR3 is TGTGCTCTTGGGGAACCATACAATTCTGGGGGATACGGGGCCGATAAGCTCATCTTT. This translates into CALGEPYNSGGYGADKLIF. There is no J gene call, but TRDV1 is given as the V gene; the DNA was not compared with TRDD3, the D call given in the table. The CDR3 is made up of 19 amino acids. The V gene's germline CDR1 is TSWWSYY and CDR2 QGS.